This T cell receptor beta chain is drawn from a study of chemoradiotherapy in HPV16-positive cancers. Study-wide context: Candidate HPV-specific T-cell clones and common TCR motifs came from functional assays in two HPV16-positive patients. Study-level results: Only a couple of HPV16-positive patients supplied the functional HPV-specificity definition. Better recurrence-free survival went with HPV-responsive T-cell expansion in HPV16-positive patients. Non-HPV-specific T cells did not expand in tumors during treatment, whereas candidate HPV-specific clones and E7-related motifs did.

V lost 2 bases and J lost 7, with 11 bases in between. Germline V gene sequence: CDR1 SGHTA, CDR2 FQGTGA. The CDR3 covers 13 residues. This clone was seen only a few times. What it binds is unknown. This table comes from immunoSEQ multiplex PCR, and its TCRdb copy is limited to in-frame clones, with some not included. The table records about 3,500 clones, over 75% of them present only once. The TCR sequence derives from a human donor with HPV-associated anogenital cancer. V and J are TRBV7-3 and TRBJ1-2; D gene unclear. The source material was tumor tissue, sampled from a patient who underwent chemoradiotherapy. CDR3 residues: CASSLGPSSGYTF. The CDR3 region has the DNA TGTGCCAGCAGCTTAGGGCCTAGCAGTGGCTACACCTTC.